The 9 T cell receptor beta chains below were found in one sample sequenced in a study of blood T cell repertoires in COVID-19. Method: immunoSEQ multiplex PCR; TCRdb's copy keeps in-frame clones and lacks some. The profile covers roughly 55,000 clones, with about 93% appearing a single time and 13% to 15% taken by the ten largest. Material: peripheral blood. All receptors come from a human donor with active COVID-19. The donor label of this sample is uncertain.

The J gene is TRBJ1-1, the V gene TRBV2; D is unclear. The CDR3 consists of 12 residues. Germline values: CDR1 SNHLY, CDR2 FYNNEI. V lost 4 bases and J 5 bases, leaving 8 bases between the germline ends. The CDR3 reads CASSGRLTEAFF. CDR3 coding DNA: TGTGCCAGCAGTGGCAGGTTAACTGAAGCTTTCTTT.

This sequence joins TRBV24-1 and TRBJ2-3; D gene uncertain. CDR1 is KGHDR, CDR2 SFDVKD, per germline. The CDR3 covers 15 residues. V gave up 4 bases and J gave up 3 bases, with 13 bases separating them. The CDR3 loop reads CATSEGSGLTDTQYF. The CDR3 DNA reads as TGTGCCACCAGTGAGGGCAGTGGGCTAACAGATACGCAGTATTTT.

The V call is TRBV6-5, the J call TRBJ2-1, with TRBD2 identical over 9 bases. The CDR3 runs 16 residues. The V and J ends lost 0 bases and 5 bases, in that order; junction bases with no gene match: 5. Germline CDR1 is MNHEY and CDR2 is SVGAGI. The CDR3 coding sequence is TGTGCCAGCAGTTACTCGCCGCGGGGGGGACACAATGAGCAGTTCTTC. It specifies CASSYSPRGGHNEQFF.

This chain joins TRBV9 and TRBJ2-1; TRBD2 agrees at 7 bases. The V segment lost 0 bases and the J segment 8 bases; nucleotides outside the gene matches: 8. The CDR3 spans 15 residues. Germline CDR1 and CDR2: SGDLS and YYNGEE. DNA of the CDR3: TGTGCCAGCAGCGTAGCAGGCGGGAGAATTGATGAGCAGTTCTTC. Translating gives CASSVAGGRIDEQFF. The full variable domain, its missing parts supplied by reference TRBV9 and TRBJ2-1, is DSGVTQTPKHLITATGQRVTLRCSPRSGDLSVYWYQQSLDQGLQFLIQYYNGEERAKGNILERFSAQQFPDLHSELNLSSLELGDSALYFCASSVAGGRIDEQFFGPGTRLTVL.

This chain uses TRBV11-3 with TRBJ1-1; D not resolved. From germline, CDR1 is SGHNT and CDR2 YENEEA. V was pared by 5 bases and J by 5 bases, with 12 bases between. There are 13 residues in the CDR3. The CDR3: CASSLKSVTEAFF. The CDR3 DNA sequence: TGTGCCAGCAGCCTAAAGTCGGTGACTGAAGCTTTCTTT.

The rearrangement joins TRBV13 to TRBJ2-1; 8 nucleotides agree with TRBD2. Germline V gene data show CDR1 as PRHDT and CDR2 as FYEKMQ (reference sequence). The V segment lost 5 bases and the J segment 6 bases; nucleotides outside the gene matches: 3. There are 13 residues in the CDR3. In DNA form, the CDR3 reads TGTGCCAGCAGCCCGGGGGGGGCCAATGAGCAGTTCTTC. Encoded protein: CASSPGGANEQFF.

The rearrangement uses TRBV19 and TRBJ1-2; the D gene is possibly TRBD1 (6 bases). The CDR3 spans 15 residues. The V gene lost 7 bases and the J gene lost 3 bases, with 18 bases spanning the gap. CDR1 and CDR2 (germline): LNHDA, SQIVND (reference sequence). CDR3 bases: TGTGCCAGTACCGGGCCAGGACAGTCTTACTATGGCTACACCTTC. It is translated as CASTGPGQSYYGYTF.

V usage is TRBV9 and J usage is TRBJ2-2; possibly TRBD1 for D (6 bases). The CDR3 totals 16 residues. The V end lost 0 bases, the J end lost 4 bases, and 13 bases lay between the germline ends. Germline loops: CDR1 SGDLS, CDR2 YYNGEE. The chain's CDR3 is CASSVGGGRGTGELFF. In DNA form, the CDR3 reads TGTGCCAGCAGCGTAGGAGGGGGAAGGGGCACCGGGGAGCTGTTTTTT.

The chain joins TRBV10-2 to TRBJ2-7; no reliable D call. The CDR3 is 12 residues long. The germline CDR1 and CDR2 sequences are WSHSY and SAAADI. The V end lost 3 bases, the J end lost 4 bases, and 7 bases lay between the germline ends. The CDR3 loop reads CASSDERYEQYF. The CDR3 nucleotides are TGCGCCAGCAGTGACGAGCGATACGAGCAGTACTTC.